This record looks at one TCR beta chain sequence and its context. Its cognate antigen is unknown. This PCR relied on a set of 60 Vbeta primers and 13 Jbeta primers. The authors' processing: It was a later analysis that counted roughly 80 million unique TCR beta chains, of which some 10 million were shared. Measured with immunoSEQ multiplex PCR; TCRdb has only the in-frame clones, and not every one. The D gene and trimming were derived from the DNA, and the V and J assignments and clone size from that table. The sample has around 120,000 clones, about 83% seen once; the top ten hold around 2.7%. These data originate in a study of cytomegalovirus exposure and HLA in healthy donors. Points from the study as a whole: What a later analysis reportedly showed was that an Asian-associated ancestry cluster had fewer N-insertions than the roughly 670-donor mean. Within an earlier analysis, most TCR beta V segments proved productive either about 90% or about 30% of the time. Highly shared variants forming one cluster were likely a sequencing artifact.

The source material was PBMCs. This TCR derives from a woman aged 35 to 49 in good health and CMV-seropositive.

The CDR3 nucleotides read TGTGCCAGCTCACCAGTCCTAATGAACACTGAAGCTTTCTTT. As protein: CASSPVLMNTEAFF. The chain links TRBV18 to TRBJ1-1; D is ambiguous. V was clipped by 2 bases and J by 0 bases, with 7 bases between them. The CDR3 runs to 14 residues. The V gene's germline CDR1 is KGHSH and CDR2 LQKENI.